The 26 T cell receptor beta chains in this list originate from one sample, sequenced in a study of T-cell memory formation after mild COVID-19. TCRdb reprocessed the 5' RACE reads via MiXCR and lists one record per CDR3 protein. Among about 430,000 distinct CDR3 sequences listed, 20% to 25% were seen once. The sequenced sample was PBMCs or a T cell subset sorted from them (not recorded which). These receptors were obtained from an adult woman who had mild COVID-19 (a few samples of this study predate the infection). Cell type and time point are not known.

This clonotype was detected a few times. CDR3 in amino acids: CASSFGTSGEETQYF. As DNA, the CDR3 is TGCGCCAGCAGCTTCGGGACTAGCGGGGAAGAGACCCAGTACTTC. The rearrangement joins TRBV5-1 to TRBJ2-5, with 13 bases matching TRBD2. The V and J ends lost 2 bases and 3 bases, in that order; junction bases with no gene match: 1. This CDR3 region has 15 residues. CDR1 and CDR2 from the germline V gene are SGHRS and YFSETQ.

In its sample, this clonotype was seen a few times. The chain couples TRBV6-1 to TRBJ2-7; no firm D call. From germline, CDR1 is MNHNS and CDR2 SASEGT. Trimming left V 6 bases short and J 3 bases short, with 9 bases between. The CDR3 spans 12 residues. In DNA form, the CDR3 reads TGTGCCAGCAGACCATATGTCTACGAGCAGTACTTC. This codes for CASRPYVYEQYF.

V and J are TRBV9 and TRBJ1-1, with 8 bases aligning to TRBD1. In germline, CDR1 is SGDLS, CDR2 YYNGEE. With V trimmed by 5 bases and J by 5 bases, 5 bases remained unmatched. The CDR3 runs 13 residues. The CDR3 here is CASSAQGGTEAFF. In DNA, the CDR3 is TGTGCCAGCAGTGCACAGGGGGGGACTGAAGCTTTCTTT.

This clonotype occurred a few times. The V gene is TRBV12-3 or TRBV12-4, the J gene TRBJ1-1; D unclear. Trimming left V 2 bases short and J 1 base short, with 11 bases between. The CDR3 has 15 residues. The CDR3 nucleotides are TGTGCCAGCAGTTTAAGGGTCGTAGGGAACACTGAAGCTTTCTTT. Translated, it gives CASSLRVVGNTEAFF.

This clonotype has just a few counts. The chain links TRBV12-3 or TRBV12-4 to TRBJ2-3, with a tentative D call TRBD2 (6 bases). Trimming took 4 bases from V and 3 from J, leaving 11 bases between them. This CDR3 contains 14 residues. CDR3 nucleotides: TGTGCCAGCAGTTCTGGGACTTATACAGATACGCAGTATTTT. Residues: CASSSGTYTDTQYF.

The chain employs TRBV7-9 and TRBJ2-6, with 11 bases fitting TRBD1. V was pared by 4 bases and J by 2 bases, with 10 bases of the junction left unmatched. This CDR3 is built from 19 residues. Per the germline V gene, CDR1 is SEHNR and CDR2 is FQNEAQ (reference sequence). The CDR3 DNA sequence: TGTGCCAGCAGCTCTTCGGGACAGGGGGATCTTCCTGGGGCCAACGTCCTGACTTTC. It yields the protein CASSSSGQGDLPGANVLTF.

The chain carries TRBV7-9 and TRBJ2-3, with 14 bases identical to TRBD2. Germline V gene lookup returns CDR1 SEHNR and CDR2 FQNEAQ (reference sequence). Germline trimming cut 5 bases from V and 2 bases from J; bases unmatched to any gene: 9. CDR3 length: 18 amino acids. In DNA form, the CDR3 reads TGTGCCAGCAGCGGAGCGGGACTAGCGGGGGTACACACAGATACGCAGTATTTT. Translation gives CASSGAGLAGVHTDTQYF.

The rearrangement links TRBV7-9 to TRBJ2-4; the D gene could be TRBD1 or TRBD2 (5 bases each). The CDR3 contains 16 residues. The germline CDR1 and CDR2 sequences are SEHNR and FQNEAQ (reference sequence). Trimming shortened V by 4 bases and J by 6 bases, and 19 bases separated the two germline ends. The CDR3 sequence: CASSSTDLLGGNIQYF. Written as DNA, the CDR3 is TGTGCCAGCAGCTCCACGGACTTACTTGGGGGAAACATTCAGTACTTC.

CDR3 protein: CASSFASSGNTIYF. CDR3 nucleotide sequence: TGTGCCAGCAGTTTCGCCAGCTCTGGAAACACCATATATTTT. This chain links TRBV12-3 or TRBV12-4 with TRBJ1-3; D is uncertain. V shed 3 bases and J shed 0 bases, with 6 bases lying between them. The CDR3 contains 14 residues.

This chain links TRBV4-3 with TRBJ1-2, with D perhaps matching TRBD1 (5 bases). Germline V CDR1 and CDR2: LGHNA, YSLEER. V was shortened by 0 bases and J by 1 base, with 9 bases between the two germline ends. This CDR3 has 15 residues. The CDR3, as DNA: TGCGCCAGCAGCCAAGACTGGGGGTATAACTATGGCTACACCTTC. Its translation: CASSQDWGYNYGYTF.

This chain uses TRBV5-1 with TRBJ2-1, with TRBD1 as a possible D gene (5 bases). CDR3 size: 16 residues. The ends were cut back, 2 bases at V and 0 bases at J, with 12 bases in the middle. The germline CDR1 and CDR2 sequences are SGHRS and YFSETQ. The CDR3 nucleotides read TGCGCCAGCAGCTTAGCTTACAGGAGCTCCTACAATGAGCAGTTCTTC. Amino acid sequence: CASSLAYRSSYNEQFF.

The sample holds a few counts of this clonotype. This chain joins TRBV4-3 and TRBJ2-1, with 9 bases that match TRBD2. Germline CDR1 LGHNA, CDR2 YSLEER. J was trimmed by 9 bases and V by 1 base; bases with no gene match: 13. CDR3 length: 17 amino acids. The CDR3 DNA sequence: TGCGCCAGCAGCCAAGTCGGGGCGGGAGGGCCCTCGGGTGAGCAGTTCTTC. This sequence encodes CASSQVGAGGPSGEQFF.

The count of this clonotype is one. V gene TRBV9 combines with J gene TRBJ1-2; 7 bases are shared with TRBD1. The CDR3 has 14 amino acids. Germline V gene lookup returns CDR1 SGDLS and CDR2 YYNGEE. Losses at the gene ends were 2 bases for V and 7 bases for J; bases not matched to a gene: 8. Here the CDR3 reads CASSVSGQEGGYTF. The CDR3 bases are TGTGCCAGCAGCGTTTCCGGACAGGAGGGTGGCTACACCTTC.

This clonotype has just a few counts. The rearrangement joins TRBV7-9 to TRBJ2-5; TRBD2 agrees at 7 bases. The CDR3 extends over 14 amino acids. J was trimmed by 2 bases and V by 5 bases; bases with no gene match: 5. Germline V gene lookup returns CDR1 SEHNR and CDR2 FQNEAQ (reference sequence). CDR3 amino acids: CASSQGRGQETQYF. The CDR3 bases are TGTGCCAGCAGCCAAGGGCGGGGGCAAGAGACCCAGTACTTC.

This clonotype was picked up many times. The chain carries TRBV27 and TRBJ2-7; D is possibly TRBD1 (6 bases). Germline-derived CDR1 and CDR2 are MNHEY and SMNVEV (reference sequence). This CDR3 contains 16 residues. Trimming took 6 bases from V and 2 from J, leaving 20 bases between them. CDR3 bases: TGTGCCAGCAGCCGCTCGCGTTCCGGGACACCCTACGAGCAGTACTTC. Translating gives CASSRSRSGTPYEQYF.

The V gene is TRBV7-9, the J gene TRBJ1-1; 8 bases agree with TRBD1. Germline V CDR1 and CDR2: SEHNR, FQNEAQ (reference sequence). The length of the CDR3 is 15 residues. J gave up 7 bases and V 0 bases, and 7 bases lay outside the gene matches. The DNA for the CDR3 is TGTGCCAGCAGCTTAGCGGTGGACGGACAGGGTGAAGCTTTCTTT. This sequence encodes CASSLAVDGQGEAFF.

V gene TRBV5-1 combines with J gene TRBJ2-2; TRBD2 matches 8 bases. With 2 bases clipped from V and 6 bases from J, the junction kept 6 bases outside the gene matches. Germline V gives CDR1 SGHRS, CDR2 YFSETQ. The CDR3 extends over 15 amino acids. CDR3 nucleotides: TGCGCCAGCAGCTTCACTAGCGGCCTCGCCGGGGAGCTGTTTTTT. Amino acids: CASSFTSGLAGELFF.

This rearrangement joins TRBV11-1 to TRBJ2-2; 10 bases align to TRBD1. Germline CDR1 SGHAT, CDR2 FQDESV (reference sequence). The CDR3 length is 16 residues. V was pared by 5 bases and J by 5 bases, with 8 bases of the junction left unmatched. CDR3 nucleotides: TGTGCCAGCAGCCTAGAAGACAGGGGGCGGACCGGGGAGCTGTTTTTT. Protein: CASSLEDRGRTGELFF.

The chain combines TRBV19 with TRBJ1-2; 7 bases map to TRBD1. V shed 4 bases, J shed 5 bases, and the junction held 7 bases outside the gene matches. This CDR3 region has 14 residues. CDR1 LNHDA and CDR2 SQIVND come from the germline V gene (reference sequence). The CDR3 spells CASSTSGQKYGYTF. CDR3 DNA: TGTGCCAGTAGTACGTCGGGACAGAAGTATGGCTACACCTTC.

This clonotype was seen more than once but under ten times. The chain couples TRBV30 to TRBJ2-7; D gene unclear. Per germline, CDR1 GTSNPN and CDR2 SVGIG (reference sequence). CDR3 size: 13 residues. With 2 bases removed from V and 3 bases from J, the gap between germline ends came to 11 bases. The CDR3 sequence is CAWSFGPNYEQYF. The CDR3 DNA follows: TGTGCCTGGAGTTTTGGACCAAACTACGAGCAGTACTTC.

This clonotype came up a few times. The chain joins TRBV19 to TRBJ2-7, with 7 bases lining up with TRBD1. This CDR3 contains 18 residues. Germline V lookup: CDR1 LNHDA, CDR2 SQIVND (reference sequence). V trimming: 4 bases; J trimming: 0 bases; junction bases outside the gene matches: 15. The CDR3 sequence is CASSRTHPTGASSYEQYF. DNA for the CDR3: TGTGCCAGTAGTAGAACCCACCCAACAGGGGCTAGCTCCTACGAGCAGTACTTC.

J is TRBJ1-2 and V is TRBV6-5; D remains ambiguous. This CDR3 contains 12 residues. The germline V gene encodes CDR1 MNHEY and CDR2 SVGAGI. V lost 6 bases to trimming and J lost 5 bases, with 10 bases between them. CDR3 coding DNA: TGTGCCAGCAGGGAGGGATCGTATGGCTACACCTTC. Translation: CASREGSYGYTF.

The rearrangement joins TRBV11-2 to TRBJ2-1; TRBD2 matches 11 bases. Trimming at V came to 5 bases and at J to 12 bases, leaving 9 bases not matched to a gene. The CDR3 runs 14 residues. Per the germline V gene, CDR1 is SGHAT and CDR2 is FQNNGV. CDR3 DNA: TGTGCCAGCAGCATTCGGACTAGCGGGCTAGGGCAGTTCTTC. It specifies CASSIRTSGLGQFF. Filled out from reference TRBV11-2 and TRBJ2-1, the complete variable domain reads EAGVAQSPRYKIIEKRQSVAFWCNPISGHATLYWYQQILGQGPKLLIQFQNNGVVDDSQLPKDRFSAERLKGVDSTLKIQPAKLEDSAVYLCASSIRTSGLGQFFGPGTRLTVL.

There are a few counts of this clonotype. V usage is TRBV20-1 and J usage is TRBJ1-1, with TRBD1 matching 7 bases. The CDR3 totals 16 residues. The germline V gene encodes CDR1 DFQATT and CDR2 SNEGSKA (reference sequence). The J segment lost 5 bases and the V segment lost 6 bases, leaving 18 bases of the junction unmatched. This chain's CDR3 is CSAPKAGQVWGTEAFF. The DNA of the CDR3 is TGCAGTGCCCCAAAAGCCGGACAGGTTTGGGGTACTGAAGCTTTCTTT.

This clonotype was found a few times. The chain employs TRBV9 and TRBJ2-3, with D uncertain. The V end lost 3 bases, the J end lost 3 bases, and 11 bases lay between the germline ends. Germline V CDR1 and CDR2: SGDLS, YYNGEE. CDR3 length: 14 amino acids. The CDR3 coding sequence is TGTGCCAGCAGCGATCCGGGCAGTACAGATACGCAGTATTTT. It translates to CASSDPGSTDTQYF.

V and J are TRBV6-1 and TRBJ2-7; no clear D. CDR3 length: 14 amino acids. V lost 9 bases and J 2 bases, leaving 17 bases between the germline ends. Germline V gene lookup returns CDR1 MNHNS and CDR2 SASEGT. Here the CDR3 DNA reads TGTGCCAGTGCTACTTTCGGGTCTCCCTACGAGCAGTACTTC. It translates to CASATFGSPYEQYF.